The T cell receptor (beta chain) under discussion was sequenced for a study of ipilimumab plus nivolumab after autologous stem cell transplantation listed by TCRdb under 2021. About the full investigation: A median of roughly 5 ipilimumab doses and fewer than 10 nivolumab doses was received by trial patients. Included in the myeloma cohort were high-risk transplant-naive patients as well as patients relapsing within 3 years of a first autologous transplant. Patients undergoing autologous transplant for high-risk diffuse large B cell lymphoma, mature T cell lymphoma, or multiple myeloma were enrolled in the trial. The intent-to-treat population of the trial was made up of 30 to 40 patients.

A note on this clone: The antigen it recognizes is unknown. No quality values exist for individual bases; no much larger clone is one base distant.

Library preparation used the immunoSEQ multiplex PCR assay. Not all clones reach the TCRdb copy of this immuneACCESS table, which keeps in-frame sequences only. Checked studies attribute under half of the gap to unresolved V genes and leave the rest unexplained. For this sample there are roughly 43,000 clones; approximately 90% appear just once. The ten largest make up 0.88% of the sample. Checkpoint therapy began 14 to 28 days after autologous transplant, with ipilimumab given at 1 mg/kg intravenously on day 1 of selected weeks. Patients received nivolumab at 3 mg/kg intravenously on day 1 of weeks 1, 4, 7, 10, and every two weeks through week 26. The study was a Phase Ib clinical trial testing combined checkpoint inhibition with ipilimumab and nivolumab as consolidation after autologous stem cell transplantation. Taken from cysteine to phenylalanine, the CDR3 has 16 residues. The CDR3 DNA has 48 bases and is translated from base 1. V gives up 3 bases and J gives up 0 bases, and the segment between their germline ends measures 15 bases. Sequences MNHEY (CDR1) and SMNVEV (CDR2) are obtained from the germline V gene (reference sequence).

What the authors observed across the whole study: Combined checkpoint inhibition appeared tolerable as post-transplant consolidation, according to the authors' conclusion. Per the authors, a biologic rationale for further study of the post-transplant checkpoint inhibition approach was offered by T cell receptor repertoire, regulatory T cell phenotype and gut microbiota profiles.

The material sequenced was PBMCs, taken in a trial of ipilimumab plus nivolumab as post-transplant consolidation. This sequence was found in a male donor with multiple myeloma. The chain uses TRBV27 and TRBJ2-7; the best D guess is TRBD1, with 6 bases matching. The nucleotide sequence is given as TGTGCCAGCAGTTTTAAGCCGCAGGGGAGCTCCTACGAGCAGTACTTC. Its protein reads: CASSFKPQGSSYEQYF.